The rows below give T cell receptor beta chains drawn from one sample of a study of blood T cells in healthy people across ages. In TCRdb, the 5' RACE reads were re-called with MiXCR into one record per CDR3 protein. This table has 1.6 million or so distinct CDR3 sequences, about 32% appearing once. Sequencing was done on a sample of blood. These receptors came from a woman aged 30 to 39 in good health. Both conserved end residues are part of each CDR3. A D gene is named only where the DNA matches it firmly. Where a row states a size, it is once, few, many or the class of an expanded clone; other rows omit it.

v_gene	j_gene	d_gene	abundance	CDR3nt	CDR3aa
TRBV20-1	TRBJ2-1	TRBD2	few	TGCAGTGCTAGTCCCCTAGCGGGGGGGCCCGAGCAGTTCTTC	CSASPLAGGPEQFF
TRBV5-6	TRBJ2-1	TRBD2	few	TGTGCCAGCAGCCAATCTCATCTAGCGGATCCGCGCACCTACGATGAGCAGTTCTTC	CASSQSHLADPRTYDEQFF
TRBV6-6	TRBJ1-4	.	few	TGTGCCAGCAAGGGGGTAACTAATGAAAAACTGTTTTTT	CASKGVTNEKLFF
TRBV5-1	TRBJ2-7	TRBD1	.	TGCGCCAGCAGAAAACAGGGGTGGGACTACGAGCAGTACTTC	CASRKQGWDYEQYF
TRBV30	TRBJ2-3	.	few	TGTGCCTGGAGTGTACGGCGGGGGCTCACAGATACGCAGTATTTT	CAWSVRRGLTDTQYF
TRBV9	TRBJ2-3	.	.	TGTGCCAGCAGCGTTCGGGGGAAAGCAGATACGCAGTATTTT	CASSVRGKADTQYF
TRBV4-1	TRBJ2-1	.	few	TGCGCCAGCAGCCAAGACTACCTCAGGGGTACCTACAATGAGCAGTTCTTC	CASSQDYLRGTYNEQFF
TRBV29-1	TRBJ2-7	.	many	TGCAGCGTGGCAGCCCCAACCTACGAGCAGTACTTC	CSVAAPTYEQYF
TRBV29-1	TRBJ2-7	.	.	TGCAGGTCGCAGGAAGGTCGCAGGGCGGACGAGCAGTACTTC	CRSQEGRRADEQYF
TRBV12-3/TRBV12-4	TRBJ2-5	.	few	TGTGCCAGCAGACACCGCCAAGAGACCCAGTACTTC	CASRHRQETQYF
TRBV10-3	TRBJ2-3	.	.	TGTGCCATCAACTCAGGCGGGGATTCCACTGGGACGCAGTATTTT	CAINSGGDSTGTQYF
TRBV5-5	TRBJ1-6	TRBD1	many	TGTGCCAGCAGCTTGGCATGGGACAGGGATTCACCCCTCCACTTT	CASSLAWDRDSPLHF
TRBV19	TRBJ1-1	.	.	TGTGCCAGTAGTATAGGCGAGGATCAGAACACCGAAGCTTTCTTT	CASSIGEDQNTEAFF
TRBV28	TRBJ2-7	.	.	TGTGCCAGCAGTTTAGGGACCCAAAGGCCCTACGAGCAGTACTTC	CASSLGTQRPYEQYF
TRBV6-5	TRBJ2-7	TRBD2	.	TGTGCCGCGGGGGGCGGGGTGACTTACGAGCAGTACTTC	CAAGGGVTYEQYF
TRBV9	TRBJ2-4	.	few	TGTGCCAGCAGCTTAGAGGACAACAAAAACATTCAGTACTTC	CASSLEDNKNIQYF
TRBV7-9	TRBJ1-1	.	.	TGTGCCAGCAGCCCCCCGGGGGTGATCCCTGAAGCTTTCTTT	CASSPPGVIPEAFF
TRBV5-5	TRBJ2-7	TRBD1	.	TGTGCCAGCAGCTTGGTGACAGGGAGCGGCTACGAGCAGTACTTC	CASSLVTGSGYEQYF
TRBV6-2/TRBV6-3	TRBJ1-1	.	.	TGTGCCAGCAGTCGATCTGGGGGCACTGAAGCTTTCTTT	CASSRSGGTEAFF
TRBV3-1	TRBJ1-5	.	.	TGTGCCAGCAGCCAAGATATAAACCCCCCTAGCAATCAGCCCCAGCATTTT	CASSQDINPPSNQPQHF
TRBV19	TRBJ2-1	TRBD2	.	TGTGCCAGTAGTCCTTGGGCGGGAGGGGTTAAGAATGAGCAGTTCTTC	CASSPWAGGVKNEQFF
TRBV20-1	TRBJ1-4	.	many	TGCAGTGCTAGAGATGGCACCACCAATCGGATTAATGAAAAACTGTTTTTT	CSARDGTTNRINEKLFF
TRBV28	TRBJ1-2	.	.	TGTGCCAGCAGTTCCTTCGGGGGCCTTAACTATGGCTACACCTTC	CASSSFGGLNYGYTF
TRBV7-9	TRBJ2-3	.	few	TGTGCCAGCAGTTGGCCTAGTTTTAGCACAGATACGCAGTATTTT	CASSWPSFSTDTQYF
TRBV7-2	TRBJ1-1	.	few	TGTGCCAGCACTATGGGGGGGCGTGGGAACACTGAAGCTTTCTTT	CASTMGGRGNTEAFF
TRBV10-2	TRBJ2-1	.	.	TGCGCCAGCCTTGCGACGGTCGCCGGGAGCTCCTACAATGAGCAGTTCTTC	CASLATVAGSSYNEQFF
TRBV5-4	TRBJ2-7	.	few	TGTGCTACAGCTGGGGGACACCTATACGAGCAGTACTTC	CATAGGHLYEQYF
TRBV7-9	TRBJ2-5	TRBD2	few	TGTGCCAGCAGCTTCCTAGCGGGAGCTACGGAGACCCAGTACTTC	CASSFLAGATETQYF
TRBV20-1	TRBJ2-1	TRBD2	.	TGCAGTGCTAGAGGAAGACTAGCGGCCAGCCTCCATGAGCAGTTCTTC	CSARGRLAASLHEQFF
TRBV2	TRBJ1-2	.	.	TGTGCCAGCAGTGTCACTCTCTATGGCTACACCTTC	CASSVTLYGYTF
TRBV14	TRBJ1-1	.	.	TGTGCCAGCAGCCAAGTTAAGGGGATTTGGCTCACTGAAGCTTTCTTT	CASSQVKGIWLTEAFF
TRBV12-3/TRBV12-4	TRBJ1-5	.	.	TGTGCCAGCAGTCGGGACTTTCCTAATCAGCCCCAGCATTTT	CASSRDFPNQPQHF
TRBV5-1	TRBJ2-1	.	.	TGCGCCAGCAGAAAGTCCTTCGGCACCAGCTCCTACAATGAGCAGTTCTTC	CASRKSFGTSSYNEQFF
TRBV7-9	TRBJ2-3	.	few	TGTGCCAGCAGCTCCGGGGGCCATAGCGATATGCAGTATTTT	CASSSGGHSDMQYF
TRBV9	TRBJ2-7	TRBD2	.	TGTGCCAGCAGCGTAGGGGGGGGATATTCCTACGAGCAGTACTTC	CASSVGGGYSYEQYF
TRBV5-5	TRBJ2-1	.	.	TGTGCCAGCAGCTGGGAGGTCGGAACGATGTTCTTC	CASSWEVGTMFF
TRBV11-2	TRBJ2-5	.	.	TGTGCCAGCAGCTTGGGAAACCCCCAAGAGACCCAGTACTTC	CASSLGNPQETQYF
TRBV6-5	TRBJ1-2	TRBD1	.	TGTACCAGCAGTCGCCAGGGGGTTAGTGGCTATGGCTACACCTTC	CTSSRQGVSGYGYTF
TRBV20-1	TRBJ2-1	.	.	TGCAGTGCTACAGGACCGATTGGAGGGTATGAGCAGTTCTTC	CSATGPIGGYEQFF
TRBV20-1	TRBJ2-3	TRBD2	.	TGCAGTGCTTCGGGCCTAGCGGAGGTGGATACGCAGTATTTT	CSASGLAEVDTQYF
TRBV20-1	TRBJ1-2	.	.	TGCAGTGCCCCCACGCGGTGGGGCTATGGCTACACCTTC	CSAPTRWGYGYTF
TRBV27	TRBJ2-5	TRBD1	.	TGTGCCAGCAGTTCCGCGACAGGGGGTAAATTAGAGCAGTACTTC	CASSSATGGKLEQYF
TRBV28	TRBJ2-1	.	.	TGTGCCAGCGAAACTCAGAGCGTGAGCGGTGAGCAGTTCTTC	CASETQSVSGEQFF
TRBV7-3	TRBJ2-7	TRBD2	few	TGTGCCAGCAGCTTAATATCCGGACTAGCGGGGAGAGCCTACGAGCAGTACTTC	CASSLISGLAGRAYEQYF
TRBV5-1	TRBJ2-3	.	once	TGCGCCAGCAGCCTTATCCGGGATCCTAGCACAGATACGCAGGATTTT	CASSLIRDPSTDTQDF
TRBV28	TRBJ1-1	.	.	TGTGCCAGCAGTGAAATAATGAACACTGAAGCTTTCTTT	CASSEIMNTEAFF
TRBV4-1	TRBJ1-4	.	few	TGCGCCAGCAGCCAATCGACTAATGAAAAACTGTTTTTT	CASSQSTNEKLFF
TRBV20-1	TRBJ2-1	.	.	TGCAGTGCTATCGAGTCGGTGACGCACTCCTACAATGAGCAGTTCTTC	CSAIESVTHSYNEQFF
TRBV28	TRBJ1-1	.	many	TGTGCCAGCAGCTTTCTGAACACTGAAGCTTTCTTT	CASSFLNTEAFF
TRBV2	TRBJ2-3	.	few	TGTGCCAGCAGTGAAGGGGCGGGCGATACGCAGTATTTT	CASSEGAGDTQYF
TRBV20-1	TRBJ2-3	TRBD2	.	TGCAGTGCCTCCGGGACTAGCGGGAAAAGCACAGATACGCAGTATTTT	CSASGTSGKSTDTQYF
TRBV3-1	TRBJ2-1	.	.	TGTGCCAGCAGCCAATTCCTACCCAGCTCCTACAATGAGCAGTTCTTC	CASSQFLPSSYNEQFF
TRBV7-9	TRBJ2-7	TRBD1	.	TGTGCCAGCAGTACTTGGACCGGGACAGGGGCCTACGAGCAGTACTTC	CASSTWTGTGAYEQYF
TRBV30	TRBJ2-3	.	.	TGTGCCTGGATGCTGGGCACAGATACGCAGTATTTT	CAWMLGTDTQYF
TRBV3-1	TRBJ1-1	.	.	TGTGCCAGCAGCCAAAGTCTAGAGGTCGCTTTCTTT	CASSQSLEVAFF
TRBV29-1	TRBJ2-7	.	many	TGCAGCGTTACCGACAGAGGCCAAGGCGAGCAGTACTTC	CSVTDRGQGEQYF
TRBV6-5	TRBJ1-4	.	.	TGTGCCAGCAGGCGAGGCACAGGGTCCAATGAAAAACTGTTTTTT	CASRRGTGSNEKLFF
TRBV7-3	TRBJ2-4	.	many	TGTGCCAGCAGCTCGACGGGACTAGCCAAAAACATTCAGTACTTC	CASSSTGLAKNIQYF
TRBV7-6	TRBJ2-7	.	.	TGTGCCAGCAGCTTAGGGAGGCCAGGCGAGCCCTACGAGCAGTACTTC	CASSLGRPGEPYEQYF
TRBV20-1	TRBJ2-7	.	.	TGCAGTGCTAGAGACGCTAGCGCAACCTACGAGCAGTACTTC	CSARDASATYEQYF